This T cell receptor (beta chain) came from a study of blood T cell repertoires in COVID-19. Across the study: The United States, Italy and Spain were the sources of the acute and convalescent COVID-19 samples. T cells, B-cell-depleted T cells, or PBMCs provided the cDNA or gDNA that served as material.

The assay was immunoSEQ multiplex PCR, and TCRdb's table has in-frame clones only and misses some. The sample has under 300,000 clones; approximately 85% are singletons. Trimming left V 4 bases short and J 4 bases short, with 20 bases between. This CDR3 comprises 16 residues. Germline CDR1 and CDR2: ENHRY and SYGVKD. Input material: peripheral blood. J is TRBJ2-7 and V is TRBV10-3; D may be TRBD2 (6 bases). This receptor was taken from a man older than 75 with acute or convalescent COVID-19. CDR3 sequence reads: CAISGPIGGVGYEQYF. The CDR3 coding sequence is TGTGCCATCAGTGGCCCGATCGGCGGGGTAGGGTACGAGCAGTACTTC.